This T cell receptor (beta chain) was profiled in a study of cytomegalovirus exposure and HLA in healthy donors. Study observations and caveats: The study reported that TCR beta sequences accurately predicted HLA-A and HLA-B alleles in most subjects.

There are a few counts of this clone. Its antigen remains unknown. V was pared by 5 bases and J by 6 bases, with 5 bases of the junction left unmatched. The CDR3 has 15 amino acids. Germline loops: CDR1 SEHNR, CDR2 FQNEAQ (reference sequence). Vbeta (60) and Jbeta (13) primers were used in the PCR. Authors' data handling: A later analysis counted approximately 80 million unique TCR beta chains, some 11 million shared. The assay was immunoSEQ multiplex PCR, and TCRdb's table has in-frame clones only and misses some. V and J calls and clone size are copied from that table; D and trimming were computed from the DNA. The sample includes about 150,000 clones, 60% to 80% of them seen just once.

Sequencing was performed on PBMCs. V and J are TRBV7-9 and TRBJ2-1; 12 bases are a match to TRBD1. The TCR was taken from a male donor in good health and CMV-seronegative. The CDR3: CASSPGQGAFNEQFF. The CDR3, as DNA: TGTGCCAGCAGCCCGGGACAGGGGGCTTTCAATGAGCAGTTCTTC.